This TCR beta chain is from a study of T cells of healthy individuals. A single record per CDR3 protein comes from TCRdb applying MiXCR to the 5' RACE reads. Among some 82,000 distinct CDR3 sequences, around 5.1% were seen once, and the ten largest hold around 6.9%. The CDR3 sequence is 15 residues long. V gave up 0 bases and J gave up 0 bases, with 7 bases separating them. Germline V gene data show CDR1 as SGHNT and CDR2 as YYREEE (reference sequence). This receptor was obtained from a female donor in good health. The chain joins TRBV5-4 to TRBJ1-3; D not certain. CDR3 region: CASSLAGISGNTIYF. For the CDR3, the DNA is TGTGCCAGCAGCTTGGCTGGGATCTCTGGAAACACCATATATTTT.